The 8 T cell receptor beta chains below all came from one sample that was sequenced in a study of blood T cell repertoires in COVID-19. TCRdb's table, derived via immunoSEQ multiplex PCR, lists solely in-frame clones and lacks some. The sample shows about 140,000 clones, about 79% of them seen only once. Input material: PBMCs or T cells enriched from blood (not recorded which). The receptors stem from a woman aged 50 to 60 who had recovered from COVID-19.

To note about this clone: An end of the junction does not agree with germline; a read error may underlie this. The rearrangement uses TRBV7-7 and TRBJ2-5, with TRBD2 matching over 9 bases. The CDR3 extends over 17 amino acids. Germline values: CDR1 SSHAT, CDR2 FNYEAQ (reference sequence). The CDR3 loop is CASSNGASGGPEETQYF. The CDR3 nucleotides are TGTGCTAGCAGCAATGGGGCCAGCGGGGGGCCCGAAGAGACCCAGTACTTC.

The V gene is TRBV3-1 (or the pseudogene TRBV3-2), the J gene TRBJ2-5; 7 nucleotides line up with TRBD2. In germline, CDR1 is LGHDT, CDR2 YNNKEL (reference sequence). This CDR3 has 15 amino acids. V was clipped by 4 bases and J by 5 bases; unmatched bases: 10. This CDR3 reads CASSRGGRWEETQYF. For the CDR3, the DNA is TGTGCCAGCAGCCGGGGGGGACGCTGGGAGGAGACCCAGTACTTC.

This chain uses TRBV2 with TRBJ2-1; the match to TRBD2 covers 11 bases. Germline V gene lookup returns CDR1 SNHLY and CDR2 FYNNEI. The CDR3 is 13 amino acids. V dropped 9 bases and J dropped 7; count of bases not matched to a gene: 5. CDR3 nucleotides: TGTGCCAGTAGCGGGAGGGCCGGGAATGAGCAGTTCTTC. Translating gives CASSGRAGNEQFF.

This clone was seen just once. The chain uses TRBV5-1 and TRBJ1-1; 11 bases line up with TRBD1. The CDR3 runs to 17 residues. V shed 4 bases, J shed 8 bases, and the junction held 16 bases outside the gene matches. Germline V gene lookup returns CDR1 SGHRS and CDR2 YFSETQ. The CDR3: CASSRTNIGQGASEAFF. The CDR3 nucleotides read TGCGCCAGCAGCCGGACGAACATAGGACAGGGGGCCTCAGAAGCTTTCTTT.

The CDR3 DNA reads TGTGCCAGCAGCGCGGTCGAGACAGGGGCCCATGGCTACACCTTC. Translating it yields CASSAVETGAHGYTF. J is TRBJ1-2 and V is TRBV9; 8 positions agree with TRBD1. CDR1 and CDR2 from the germline V gene are SGDLS and YYNGEE. The trim removed 3 bases at V and 6 bases at J, leaving 10 bases unmatched. The CDR3 length is 15 residues.

The chain links TRBV7-9 to TRBJ2-6; TRBD1 matches at 11 bases. V gave up 5 bases and J gave up 1 base; unmatched junction bases: 10. Germline V gene data show CDR1 as SEHNR and CDR2 as FQNEAQ (reference sequence). The CDR3 covers 19 residues. The CDR3 bases are TGTGCCAGCAGCCTCCGAGCGGACAGGGGGCTGTCTGGGGCCAACGTCCTGACTTTC. As protein: CASSLRADRGLSGANVLTF.

This chain connects TRBV10-2 to TRBJ2-7, with D unresolved. Germline-derived CDR1 and CDR2 are WSHSY and SAAADI. Between the trimmed V and J ends, which lost 0 bases and 2 bases, there was a span of 11 bases. The CDR3 has 15 residues. Here the CDR3 reads CASSESSGTTYEQYF. CDR3 DNA: TGCGCCAGCAGTGAGTCTTCGGGTACCACCTACGAGCAGTACTTC.

The chain links TRBV27 to TRBJ1-3; 9 bases line up with TRBD1. This CDR3 has 15 residues. Germline-derived CDR1 and CDR2 are MNHEY and SMNVEV (reference sequence). The J segment lost 3 bases and the V segment lost 4 bases, leaving 4 bases of the junction unmatched. For the CDR3, the DNA is TGTGCCAGCAGTTACACAGGGGGCAGTGGAAACACCATATATTTT. Its protein is CASSYTGGSGNTIYF.